Listed here are 22 T cell receptor beta chains from one sample, sequenced in a study of T cell repertoires in cytomegalovirus infection. Antigens for these TCRs are unknown. TCRdb independently ran MiXCR on the reads; one entry per CDR3 protein. The data show fewer than 950,000 distinct CDR3 sequences, 32% seen once. The material sequenced was cultured CD8+ T cells from PBMCs, taken from culture after CMV antigen stimulation. The receptor source for this set is a human donor in good health (CMV status not recorded). Some clones in this sample may be carry-over from other donors' samples.

This clonotype has just a few counts. This chain links TRBV7-8 with TRBJ2-7; 7 nucleotides line up with TRBD1. The V and J ends lost 1 base and 3 bases, in that order; junction bases with no gene match: 6. Germline V lookup: CDR1 SGHVS, CDR2 FQNEAQ. The CDR3 sequence is 15 residues long. CDR3 protein: CASSLGQGDHYEQYV. In DNA form, the CDR3 reads TGTGCCAGCAGCTTAGGACAGGGAGATCACTACGAGCAGTACGTC.

This clonotype appeared a few times. This chain joins TRBV7-6 and TRBJ1-5; D unresolved. The ends were cut back, 5 bases at V and 4 bases at J, with 9 bases in the middle. Germline V CDR1 and CDR2: SGHVS, FNYEAQ. The CDR3 runs to 13 residues. In DNA form, the CDR3 reads TGTGCCAGCAGCCGAACGGAGAATCAGCCCCAGCATTTT. It yields the protein CASSRTENQPQHF.

Only a few counts were recorded for this clonotype. V is TRBV11-3 and J is TRBJ1-1, with D possibly being TRBD1 (5 bases). The CDR3 covers 13 residues. The V gene's germline CDR1 is SGHNT and CDR2 YENEEA. V was clipped by 5 bases and J by 3 bases, with 10 bases between them. The DNA for the CDR3 is TGTGCCAGCAGCGGGGGGAGTGACACTGAAGCTTTCTTT. Protein sequence: CASSGGSDTEAFF.

The chain employs TRBV19 and TRBJ1-5; tentatively, D is TRBD1 (5 bases). The CDR3 is 14 residues long. Per the germline V gene, CDR1 is LNHDA and CDR2 is SQIVND (reference sequence). The ends were cut back, 4 bases at V and 3 bases at J, with 10 bases in the middle. The CDR3 nucleotides are TGTGCCAGTAGTACGCGACAGACCAATCAGCCCCAGCATTTT. The encoded protein is CASSTRQTNQPQHF.

This clonotype has at least ten counts. CDR3 bases: TGTGCCAGCAGCAATCAGGGGGCTGGCTACACCTTC. Protein: CASSNQGAGYTF. The gene calls are TRBV12-3 or TRBV12-4 and TRBJ1-2, with 8 nucleotides matching TRBD1. V was pared by 6 bases and J by 7 bases, with 4 bases of the junction left unmatched. CDR3 length equals 12 residues.

The chain uses TRBV4-1 and TRBJ2-7; 9 nucleotides align to TRBD2. The CDR3 consists of 14 residues. CDR1 MGHRA and CDR2 YSYEKL come from the germline V gene. The J segment lost 5 bases and the V segment lost 2 bases, leaving 4 bases of the junction unmatched. In DNA form, the CDR3 reads TGCGCCAGCAGCCAAAGTTTAGCGGGGGACGAGCAGTACGTC. Translation: CASSQSLAGDEQYV.

This clonotype was seen only a few times. The CDR3 here is CASSPRDRVVDGYGYTF. CDR3 bases: TGTGCCAGCAGCCCCCGGGACAGGGTCGTGGACGGTTATGGCTACACCTTC. The chain carries TRBV7-2 and TRBJ1-2; 9 nucleotides line up with TRBD1. After removal of 5 bases from V and 5 bases from J, the junction contained 15 bases not matched to a gene. Germline-derived CDR1 and CDR2 are SGHTA and FQGNSA. The CDR3 extends over 17 amino acids.

This chain links TRBV6-8 with TRBJ1-6, with unresolved D. CDR1 MNHGY and CDR2 SAAAGT come from the germline V gene. V lost 6 bases, J lost 7 bases, and 16 bases lay in between. This CDR3 has 15 residues. CDR3 bases: TGTGCCAGCAGGCCCGGGCAAGCTATCAATTCACCCCTCCACTTT. Encoded protein: CASRPGQAINSPLHF.

This clonotype was observed a handful of times. CDR3 DNA: TGTGCCATCGGGGCAGGTAAAGGGTCGGACACTGAAGCTTTCTTT. Encoded protein: CAIGAGKGSDTEAFF. V usage is TRBV10-3 and J usage is TRBJ1-1; maybe TRBD1 (5 bases). This CDR3 is built from 15 residues. V lost 8 bases and J 3 bases, leaving 19 bases between the germline ends. Per germline, CDR1 ENHRY and CDR2 SYGVKD.

CDR3 loop: CASSESLSANTEAFF. The CDR3 DNA sequence: TGCGCCAGCAGTGAGTCCCTGAGTGCGAACACTGAAGCTTTCTTT. The rearrangement links TRBV10-1 to TRBJ1-1; D remains unclear. Germline-derived CDR1 and CDR2 are WNHNN and SYGVQD (reference sequence). There are 15 residues in the CDR3. Trimming took 0 bases from V and 1 from J, leaving 9 bases between them.

This chain joins TRBV12-3 or TRBV12-4 and TRBJ2-5; a possible D gene is TRBD1 (5 bases). The V end was cut by 7 bases, the J end by 3 bases, with 18 bases between. There are 15 residues in the CDR3. The CDR3 sequence: CASTPSRGLEETQYF. CDR3 DNA sequence: TGTGCCAGCACTCCCTCTAGGGGATTAGAAGAGACCCAGTACTTC.

This rearrangement joins TRBV19 to TRBJ2-5, with 12 bases that match TRBD1. The V gene's germline CDR1 is LNHDA and CDR2 SQIVND (reference sequence). The trim removed 9 bases at V and 5 bases at J, leaving 13 bases unmatched. The CDR3 runs 16 residues. The CDR3 loop is CASRPGTGGGGETQYF. CDR3 DNA sequence: TGTGCCAGCCGCCCAGGGACAGGGGGCGGTGGGGAGACCCAGTACTTC.

This chain uses TRBV12-5 with TRBJ2-1; 8 bases map to TRBD1. V was pared by 7 bases and J by 5 bases, with 4 bases of the junction left unmatched. The germline V gene encodes CDR1 LGHNT and CDR2 FRNRAP. CDR3 length: 13 residues. The CDR3 region has the DNA TGTGCTAGTGCCCGACAGGGGCACAATGAGCAGTTCTTC. Its protein is CASARQGHNEQFF.

This clonotype was picked up a small number of times. V and J are TRBV7-9 and TRBJ2-7, with 7 nucleotides matching TRBD1. There are 15 residues in the CDR3. CDR1 is SEHNR and CDR2 is FQNEAQ in the germline V gene (reference sequence). V gave up 5 bases and J gave up 2 bases; unmatched junction bases: 9. The chain's CDR3 is CASSVDRELPYEQYV. Written as DNA, the CDR3 is TGTGCCAGCAGCGTCGACAGGGAACTCCCCTACGAGCAGTACGTC.

This clonotype was counted many times. The V call is TRBV7-2, the J call TRBJ1-5, with TRBD1 matching over 8 bases. Germline V gives CDR1 SGHTA, CDR2 FQGNSA. This CDR3 has 16 amino acids. Losses at the gene ends were 1 base for V and 8 bases for J; bases not matched to a gene: 10. DNA of the CDR3: TGTGCCAGCAGCTTAGACCTTGGACAGGGTGTCGAGCCCCAGCATTTT. It encodes CASSLDLGQGVEPQHF.

This clonotype has just a few counts. The V and J genes are TRBV7-6 and TRBJ1-5; the D is unclear. Germline CDR1 and CDR2: SGHVS and FNYEAQ. There are 12 residues in the CDR3. The germline V and J ends were trimmed by 5 bases and 7 bases, with 9 bases remaining between them. The CDR3 sequence: CASSGERQPQHF. CDR3 nucleotides: TGTGCCAGCAGCGGTGAAAGACAGCCCCAGCATTTT.

The genes are TRBV2 and TRBJ2-7; 10 positions match TRBD1. The CDR3 is made up of 14 amino acids. V trimming: 9 bases; J trimming: 3 bases; junction bases outside the gene matches: 8. Germline V lookup: CDR1 SNHLY, CDR2 FYNNEI. CDR3 protein: CARRDGQGVYEQYF. In nucleotides, the CDR3 is TGTGCCAGGCGAGACGGACAGGGGGTCTACGAGCAGTACTTC. The full variable domain, rest sourced from reference TRBV2 and TRBJ2-7, is EPEVTQTPSHQVTQMGQEVILRCVPISNHLYFYWYRQILGQKVEFLVSFYNNEISEKSEIFDDQFSVERPDGSNFTLKIRSTKLEDSAMYFCARRDGQGVYEQYFGPGTRLTVT.

V usage is TRBV29-1 and J usage is TRBJ1-2; no clear D. Germline CDR1 is SQVTM and CDR2 is ANQGSEA. The CDR3 spans 14 residues. V was shortened by 7 bases and J by 0 bases, with 15 bases between the two germline ends. The CDR3 DNA follows: TGCAGCGCTGGCCGGGCCCAACCTAACTATGGCTACACCTTC. This codes for CSAGRAQPNYGYTF.

V and J are TRBV11-2 and TRBJ1-2; 11 bases fit TRBD1. CDR3 length equals 17 residues. V shed 5 bases and J 3 bases; nucleotides not matched to a gene: 11. The germline V gene has CDR1 SGHAT and CDR2 FQNNGV. CDR3 in DNA: TGTGCCAGCAGCGGCCGGGACAGGGGGTATATTGACTATGGCTACACCTTC. Its translation: CASSGRDRGYIDYGYTF. The full variable domain, rest sourced from reference TRBV11-2 and TRBJ1-2, is EAGVAQSPRYKIIEKRQSVAFWCNPISGHATLYWYQQILGQGPKLLIQFQNNGVVDDSQLPKDRFSAERLKGVDSTLKIQPAKLEDSAVYLCASSGRDRGYIDYGYTFGSGTRLTVV.

The chain links TRBV13 to TRBJ2-4, with D tentatively TRBD1 (5 bases). In germline, CDR1 is PRHDT, CDR2 FYEKMQ (reference sequence). The CDR3 has 18 residues. Trimming removed 3 bases from V and 2 bases from J, with 20 bases in between. The CDR3 nucleotides are TGTGCCAGCAGCTTCCATCAATACGGGCAGGGTCCCAAAAACATTCAGTACTTC. This codes for CASSFHQYGQGPKNIQYF.

The chain combines TRBV29-1 with TRBJ1-1; TRBD1 aligns across 10 bases. There are 14 residues in the CDR3. Germline V gene data show CDR1 as SQVTM and CDR2 as ANQGSEA. Trimming took 6 bases from V and 4 from J; bases not matched to a gene: 8. CDR3: CSVVDRGRSTEAFF. CDR3 DNA: TGCAGCGTGGTTGACAGGGGGCGATCCACTGAAGCTTTCTTT.

The rearrangement links TRBV7-9 to TRBJ1-1, with D uncertain. The V end was cut by 5 bases, the J end by 9 bases, with 19 bases between. Germline V gene lookup returns CDR1 SEHNR and CDR2 FQNEAQ (reference sequence). This CDR3 is built from 14 residues. CDR3 loop: CASSPSSARTKAFF. Here the CDR3 DNA reads TGTGCCAGCAGCCCAAGCAGCGCAAGGACTAAAGCTTTCTTT.